This is a list of T cell receptor beta chains from one sample in a study of cytomegalovirus exposure and HLA in healthy donors. Measured with immunoSEQ multiplex PCR; TCRdb has only the in-frame clones, and not every one. The data contain 150,000 to 200,000 clones, around 80% of them singletons. The sequencing sample was made of PBMCs. These receptor sequences come from a woman between 25 and 40 years old in good health and CMV-seropositive. CDR3s include the opening cysteine and the closing phenylalanine or tryptophan. Fields, in order: D gene, CDR3 length, J gene, V gene, clone size, CDR3 DNA, CDR3 protein. The D gene is left open where the match is weak. The size of a clone is reported for some rows only, either as once, few or many, or as a class for expanded clones.

NA	15	TRBJ2-2	TRBV2	NA	TGTGCCAGCAGGGGCACATTTTCGAACACCGGGGAGCTGTTTTTT	CASRGTFSNTGELFF
TRBD1	14	TRBJ1-1	TRBV5-4	NA	TGTGCCAGCAGCTCGACAGGGGGGGACACTGAAGCTTTCTTT	CASSSTGGDTEAFF
NA	14	TRBJ1-3	TRBV25-1	NA	TGTGCCAGCAGCCCACACCTCTCTGGAAACACCATATATTTT	CASSPHLSGNTIYF
TRBD2	14	TRBJ2-1	TRBV2	NA	TGTGCCAGCAGTGAAACGGGAGGGAGGACTGAGCAGTTCTTC	CASSETGGRTEQFF
NA	14	TRBJ2-7	TRBV27	NA	TGTGCCAGCAGTTTCAGAGGGCTTACCTACGAGCAGTACTTC	CASSFRGLTYEQYF
NA	15	TRBJ2-2	TRBV7-6	NA	TGTGCCAGCAGCTTACCGGTCCCGAACACCGGGGAGCTGTTTTTT	CASSLPVPNTGELFF
TRBD2	16	TRBJ2-1	TRBV19	NA	TGTGCCAGTAGTAGATCGGCTAGCGGGAGGGTCCCGGGACTGTTCTTC	CASSRSASGRVPGLFF
TRBD1	15	TRBJ1-3	TRBV7-2	NA	TGTGCCAGCAGCTTACGACAGGGGTCTGGAAACACCATATATTTT	CASSLRQGSGNTIYF
TRBD1	14	TRBJ1-5	TRBV28	NA	TGTGCCAGCAGTTTGGACAGGGGGCCTCAGCCCCAGCATTTT	CASSLDRGPQPQHF
TRBD2	14	TRBJ2-1	TRBV6-5	few	TGTGCCAGCAGCCTAGCGGGATTGGACAATGAGCAGTTCTTC	CASSLAGLDNEQFF
TRBD1	14	TRBJ1-5	TRBV2	NA	TGTGCCAGCGGCCGGGACAGAGACAATCAGCCCCAGCATTTT	CASGRDRDNQPQHF
TRBD2	15	TRBJ2-2	TRBV6-5	NA	TGTGCCAGCAGTTCTAGCGGACTGAACACCGGGGAGCTGTTTTTT	CASSSSGLNTGELFF
TRBD1	16	TRBJ1-3	TRBV5-1	NA	TGCGCCAGCAGCAGGACAGGGGCTCCCTCTGGAAACACCATATATTTT	CASSRTGAPSGNTIYF
NA	15	TRBJ1-1	TRBV18	few	TGTGCCAGCTCACCACCTTCTGGACAGAAAGACGAAGCTTTCTTT	CASSPPSGQKDEAFF
TRBD2	17	TRBJ2-1	TRBV5-1	few	TGCGCCAGCAGCCCAGGGTCTAGCGGGGGCTCCTACAATGAGCAGTTCTTC	CASSPGSSGGSYNEQFF
NA	12	TRBJ2-7	TRBV29-1	few	TGCAGCGCGGAGACAGGTTACTACGAGCAGTACTTC	CSAETGYYEQYF
NA	17	TRBJ1-3	TRBV9	NA	TGTGCCAGCAGCGTAGTCGGAGAAATCGGCTCTGGAAACACCATATATTTT	CASSVVGEIGSGNTIYF
NA	13	TRBJ2-3	TRBV4-3	few	TGCGCCAGCAGCCAAGAAGAGGCGGATACGCAGTATTTT	CASSQEEADTQYF
TRBD2	15	TRBJ2-2	TRBV5-1	NA	TGCGCCAGCAGCTTACTAGCGGGGAACACCGGGGAGCTGTTTTTT	CASSLLAGNTGELFF
TRBD2	13	TRBJ2-1	TRBV6-6	NA	TGTGCCACCCTAGCGGTTTCCCTCAATGAGCAGTTCTTC	CATLAVSLNEQFF
TRBD2	16	TRBJ2-1	TRBV28	few	TGTGCCAGCAGTCTAACCGGGACTAGCGGCAACAATGAGCAGTTCTTC	CASSLTGTSGNNEQFF
TRBD2	14	TRBJ2-7	TRBV27	NA	TGTGCCAGCAGGAGTAGCGGGAGTTTGGTCGAGCAGTACTTC	CASRSSGSLVEQYF
TRBD1	16	TRBJ1-3	TRBV14	once	TGTGCCAGCAGCCGGAGGACAGGCTTCTCTGGAAACACCATATATTTT	CASSRRTGFSGNTIYF
NA	15	TRBJ1-1	TRBV6-5	NA	TGTGCCAGCAGTAAGAATATGGGGCTGAACACTGAAGCTTTCTTT	CASSKNMGLNTEAFF
TRBD1	14	TRBJ2-5	TRBV28	NA	TGTGCCAGCAGGACGGGACAGGGTCCGCAGACCCAGTACTTC	CASRTGQGPQTQYF
TRBD2	14	TRBJ2-5	TRBV7-8	NA	TGTGCCAGCAGCCCCAGGACTAGAGGAGAGACCCAGTACTTC	CASSPRTRGETQYF
TRBD1	14	TRBJ2-7	TRBV28	NA	TGTGCCAGCAGTTTGTACTCCGGGACAGGAGTTGAGTACTTC	CASSLYSGTGVEYF
TRBD2	19	TRBJ2-3	TRBV5-1	NA	TGCGCCAGCAGCTTGCGGCTAGCGGGAGGCCCTCAAGGCACAGATACGCAGTATTTT	CASSLRLAGGPQGTDTQYF
NA	16	TRBJ1-2	TRBV7-3	NA	TGTGCCAGCAGCTTAATAGGAGGAGGGGTCCCTCGGGGCTACACCTTC	CASSLIGGGVPRGYTF
NA	14	TRBJ2-2	TRBV14	NA	TGTGCCAGCAGCCAGAGCCGACAAACCGGGGAGCTGTTTTTT	CASSQSRQTGELFF